This passage covers 23 T cell receptor beta chains from one sample sequenced in a study. From the 5' RACE reads, TCRdb called clonotypes with MiXCR, one entry per CDR3 protein. The sample consists of 30,000 to 40,000 distinct CDR3 sequences, approximately 27% of them appearing once. Material: naive CD4+ T cells sorted from a lymph node. Stated subset: naive CD4+ T cells, CD4+CD45RA+CD25-. These receptors originate from a female donor with breast cancer.

V and J are TRBV19 and TRBJ2-5; 7 nucleotides match TRBD1. From germline, CDR1 is LNHDA and CDR2 SQIVND (reference sequence). The CDR3 extends over 13 amino acids. The V and J ends lost 5 bases and 5 bases, in that order; junction bases with no gene match: 5. The CDR3 nucleotides are TGTGCCAGTAGTGCGACAGGGTTGGAGACCCAGTACTTC. The encoded protein is CASSATGLETQYF.

This clonotype was detected only a few times. J is TRBJ2-3 and V is TRBV6-2 or TRBV6-3, with TRBD2 matching over 7 bases. The length of the CDR3 is 15 residues. After removal of 2 bases from V and 0 bases from J, the junction contained 2 bases not matched to a gene. The germline V gene encodes CDR1 MNHEY and CDR2 SVGEGT. The CDR3, as DNA: TGTGCCAGCAGTTACGATAGCGGGAGCACAGATACGCAGTATTTT. The encoded protein is CASSYDSGSTDTQYF.

This clonotype ranks as medium-sized. J is TRBJ1-1 and V is TRBV6-1; no definite D call. Germline loops: CDR1 MNHNS, CDR2 SASEGT. V was trimmed by 8 bases and J by 6 bases, leaving 13 bases between them. The CDR3 has 12 amino acids. The CDR3 region is CASGRRTAEAFF. The CDR3 DNA follows: TGTGCCAGCGGGAGACGCACGGCTGAAGCTTTCTTT.

This clonotype was recorded at least ten times. The J gene is TRBJ1-2, the V gene TRBV6-6; no clear D. Germline V CDR1 and CDR2: MNHNY, SVGAGI (reference sequence). The V end lost 2 bases, the J end lost 8 bases, and 12 bases lay between the germline ends. This CDR3 is 13 amino acids long. The CDR3 region has the DNA TGTGCCAGCAGTTACCATCAGGATTACGGCTACACCTTC. Translation: CASSYHQDYGYTF.

This clonotype was detected many times. J is TRBJ1-2 and V is TRBV29-1, with D tentatively TRBD1 (5 bases). CDR1 and CDR2 from the germline V gene are SQVTM and ANQGSEA. Between the trimmed V and J ends, which lost 5 bases and 3 bases, there was a span of 13 bases. The CDR3 is 13 residues long. CDR3 amino acids: CSVSHQGDYGYTF. The DNA of the CDR3 is TGCAGCGTTTCTCACCAGGGCGACTATGGCTACACCTTC.

This clonotype has a count of ten or more. This chain uses TRBV7-9 with TRBJ1-6; a weak D match, TRBD1 (6 bases). This CDR3 comprises 16 residues. V was clipped by 5 bases and J by 0 bases, with 11 bases between them. The germline V gene encodes CDR1 SEHNR and CDR2 FQNEAQ (reference sequence). In DNA form, the CDR3 reads TGTGCCAGCAGCCCTACAGGGAGCTCCTATAATTCACCCCTCCACTTT. Protein product: CASSPTGSSYNSPLHF.

By share of the sample, this clonotype is medium-sized. This chain's CDR3 is CSARNRDYGYTF. The DNA for the CDR3 is TGCAGTGCCCGGAACAGGGACTATGGCTACACCTTC. This rearrangement joins TRBV20-1 to TRBJ1-2; D is perhaps TRBD1 (6 bases). Deletions cut 6 bases from V and 3 bases from J, with 11 bases between. The CDR3 loop spans 12 amino acids. Looked up from germline, CDR1 is DFQATT and CDR2 is SNEGSKA (reference sequence).

By sample fraction, this clonotype is medium-sized. The chain combines TRBV11-1 with TRBJ2-1; perhaps D is TRBD1 or TRBD2 (5 bases each). The CDR3 length is 13 residues. Trimming removed 4 bases at V and 9 bases at J, with 13 bases between. Looked up from germline, CDR1 is SGHAT and CDR2 is FQDESV (reference sequence). CDR3 protein: CASSYQGAGEQFF. CDR3 DNA sequence: TGTGCCAGCAGCTATCAGGGTGCGGGTGAGCAGTTCTTC.

The chain is built from TRBV7-9 and TRBJ1-1; D is perhaps TRBD1 (5 bases). Trimming left V 4 bases short and J 8 bases short, with 23 bases between. Germline V gene sequence: CDR1 SEHNR, CDR2 FQNEAQ (reference sequence). CDR3 length: 16 residues. The CDR3 DNA follows: TGTGCCAGCAGCTCAACTCGGGGCCCCCGAACACTCGAAGCTTTCTTT. Translated, it gives CASSSTRGPRTLEAFF.

Judged by abundance, this clonotype is medium-sized. The genes are TRBV5-1 and TRBJ1-6; TRBD1 is a possible D gene (5 bases). Trimming cost V 2 bases and J 7 bases, with 10 bases left between them. CDR1 and CDR2 (germline): SGHRS, YFSETQ. The CDR3 has 14 residues. The CDR3 DNA reads as TGCGCCAGCAGCTTTGGGGGATCAAATTCACCCCTCCACTTT. Encoded protein: CASSFGGSNSPLHF.

This clonotype was counted only a few times. Written as DNA, the CDR3 is TGTGCCAGCAGTCTAGGACAGTCGGGCGAGCAGTACTTC. Its translation is CASSLGQSGEQYF. V and J are TRBV27 and TRBJ2-7; perhaps TRBD1 as D (6 bases). Trimming took off 5 bases at V and 6 bases at J, with 14 bases between the two ends. CDR1 is MNHEY, CDR2 SMNVEV, per germline (reference sequence). The CDR3 extends over 13 amino acids.

This clonotype was picked up many times. This chain uses TRBV25-1 with TRBJ2-7; 10 nucleotides align to TRBD1. J lost 7 bases, V lost 7 bases, and 10 bases had no gene match. The CDR3 length is 14 residues. Germline V gene data show CDR1 as MGHDK and CDR2 as SYGVNS. CDR3 in DNA: TGTGCCAGCAAAACGACAGGGGGCGCGGGGGAGCAGTACTTC. This translates into CASKTTGGAGEQYF.

This clonotype has more than one count but fewer than ten. This chain connects TRBV3-1 to TRBJ2-3; D is uncertain. Germline V gene lookup returns CDR1 LGHDT and CDR2 YNNKEL (reference sequence). The CDR3 loop spans 13 amino acids. Trimming took off 7 bases at V and 0 bases at J, with 8 bases between the two ends. CDR3: CASKKSSTDTQYF. As DNA, the CDR3 is TGTGCCAGCAAGAAGTCTAGCACAGATACGCAGTATTTT.

This clonotype has only a few counts. This chain uses TRBV11-3 with TRBJ2-1; 8 nucleotides agree with TRBD2. J gave up 10 bases and V 1 base, and 9 bases lay outside the gene matches. The CDR3 loop spans 15 amino acids. Germline loops: CDR1 SGHNT, CDR2 YENEEA. The CDR3 protein is CASSLGGREVQEQFF. The CDR3 DNA is TGTGCCAGCAGCTTAGGTGGGCGGGAGGTCCAGGAGCAGTTCTTC.

The chain uses TRBV20-1 and TRBJ2-1; TRBD1 matches at 9 bases. The germline CDR1 and CDR2 sequences are DFQATT and SNEGSKA (reference sequence). CDR3 length equals 17 residues. V shed 2 bases, J shed 4 bases, and the junction held 12 bases outside the gene matches. CDR3 residues: CSARPHEGTGNYNEQFF. As DNA, the CDR3 is TGCAGTGCTAGACCCCATGAGGGGACAGGGAATTACAATGAGCAGTTCTTC.

This clonotype was detected only a few times. CDR3 sequence (DNA): TGTGCCTGGAGTCGGGGGAGGACAGATACGCAGTATTTT. Its protein product is CAWSRGRTDTQYF. The V and J genes are TRBV30 and TRBJ2-3, with D possibly matching TRBD2 (6 bases). Germline V gene data show CDR1 as GTSNPN and CDR2 as SVGIG (reference sequence). V gave up 2 bases and J gave up 3 bases, with 9 bases separating them. The CDR3 extends over 13 amino acids.

By frequency in the sample, this clonotype is medium-sized (0.01 to 0.1%). V usage is TRBV7-2 and J usage is TRBJ2-7, with a weak D call TRBD1 (6 bases). The CDR3 extends over 13 amino acids. V lost 3 bases and J lost 4, with 10 bases in between. Per germline, CDR1 SGHTA and CDR2 FQGNSA. In DNA, the CDR3 is TGTGCCAGCAGCTTGTTCAGGGGATACGAGCAGTACTTC. Its protein is CASSLFRGYEQYF.

This clonotype has more than one count but fewer than ten. The J gene is TRBJ1-2, the V gene TRBV12-3 or TRBV12-4, with 9 bases aligning to TRBD1. This CDR3 spans 14 amino acids. V shed 6 bases and J 7 bases; nucleotides not matched to a gene: 9. CDR3 residues: CASSQGQGISGYTF. CDR3 DNA sequence: TGTGCCAGCAGCCAGGGACAGGGCATTTCTGGCTACACCTTC.

In this sample, this clonotype turned up a few times. The rearrangement links TRBV7-9 to TRBJ1-1; D perhaps matches TRBD1 (6 bases). Germline assignment: CDR1 SEHNR and CDR2 FQNEAQ (reference sequence). The CDR3 covers 14 residues. Trimming shortened V by 6 bases and J by 5 bases, and 16 bases separated the two germline ends. In nucleotides, the CDR3 is TGTGCCAGCAGTTCACAGGGTGTTGGGACTGAAGCTTTCTTT. Amino acids: CASSSQGVGTEAFF.

This clonotype was counted between two and nine times. The V and J genes are TRBV5-1 and TRBJ2-1; 14 bases agree with TRBD2. CDR1 and CDR2 (germline): SGHRS, YFSETQ. CDR3 length: 18 amino acids. The J segment lost 4 bases and the V segment lost 7 bases, leaving 13 bases of the junction unmatched. This CDR3 is CASLLGTSGSPQYNEQFF. The DNA for the CDR3 is TGCGCCAGCCTCCTCGGGACTAGCGGGAGTCCTCAATACAATGAGCAGTTCTTC.

This clonotype was observed a handful of times. The chain employs TRBV18 and TRBJ1-5; D might be TRBD1 (5 bases). CDR3 size: 17 residues. Germline V CDR1 and CDR2: KGHSH, LQKENI. Trimming removed 0 bases from V and 4 bases from J, with 16 bases in between. For the CDR3, the DNA is TGTGCCAGCTCACCACCCAGAACCTGGGGACTTAATCAGCCCCAGCATTTT. It translates to CASSPPRTWGLNQPQHF.

On this clonotype itself: The conserved final phenylalanine or tryptophan is absent from the CDR3, which likely points to a read error. This chain connects TRBV3-1 to TRBJ1-3; no reliable D call. The CDR3 spans 16 residues. Per germline, CDR1 LGHDT and CDR2 YNNKEL (reference sequence). DNA for the CDR3: TGTGCCAACAGCCAAGAAAGCGTCCCATCTGGAAACACCATATATTGT. Amino acids: CANSQESVPSGNTIYC.

This clonotype was seen more than once but under ten times. V gene TRBV27 combines with J gene TRBJ2-5; D is ambiguous. The CDR3 is 12 amino acids. Trimming stripped 2 bases from V and 1 base from J, with 2 bases between. Germline V gene lookup returns CDR1 MNHEY and CDR2 SMNVEV (reference sequence). DNA for the CDR3: TGTGCCAGCAGTTTAATCCAAGAGACCCAGTACTTC. This gives the protein CASSLIQETQYF.